These T cell receptor beta chains were read from a single sample in a study of blood T cell repertoires in COVID-19. Libraries were prepared by immunoSEQ multiplex PCR; TCRdb keeps only in-frame clonotypes and omits some of them. The repertoire consists of nearly 350,000 clones, with around 82% occurring once and the leading ten covering 2.5% to 3.5%. Sequencing input: peripheral blood. Receptors were obtained from a man aged 25 to 45 with active or convalescent COVID-19. CDR3s include the opening cysteine and the closing phenylalanine or tryptophan. D genes are given only for firm matches. A clone size is listed for some rows: how often the clone was seen (once, few, many), or a class if it is expanded.

j_gene	v_gene	d_gene	abundance	CDR3aa	CDR3nt
TRBJ2-4	TRBV4-3	-	-	CASSQDLAKNIQYF	TGCGCCAGCAGCCAAGATCTAGCCAAAAACATTCAGTACTTC
TRBJ1-6	TRBV14	-	once	CASSPRGGRLHF	TGTGCCAGCAGCCCCCGGGGGGGACGTCTCCACTTT
TRBJ2-3	TRBV6-5	-	-	CASTLMESTDTQYF	TGTGCCAGCACCCTAATGGAGAGCACAGATACGCAGTATTTT
TRBJ2-1	TRBV7-8	-	-	CASSLAEHTNEQFF	TGTGCCAGCAGCTTAGCAGAACATACCAATGAGCAGTTCTTC
TRBJ1-2	TRBV30	-	-	CAWRSQPGYGYTF	TGTGCCTGGAGATCCCAACCCGGCTATGGCTACACCTTC
TRBJ2-7	TRBV3-1/TRBV3-2	-	-	CASSQVTQGEQYF	TGTGCCAGCAGCCAAGTCACACAGGGTGAGCAGTACTTC
TRBJ2-2	TRBV11-2	-	-	CASSLDQSWTGELFF	TGTGCCAGCAGCTTAGATCAGTCGTGGACCGGGGAGCTGTTTTTT
TRBJ1-2	TRBV13	TRBD1	-	CASSSFRGDGYTF	TGTGCCAGCAGCTCATTCAGGGGGGATGGCTACACCTTC
TRBJ1-1	TRBV6-4	-	-	CASSERGSTEAFF	TGTGCCAGCAGTGAGAGGGGGAGTACTGAAGCTTTCTTT
TRBJ2-1	TRBV5-4	TRBD2	few	CASSLDAGGTYNEQFF	TGTGCCAGCAGCTTGGATGCGGGAGGGACCTACAATGAGCAGTTCTTC
TRBJ1-1	TRBV24-1	TRBD1	-	CATSPSRGTEAFF	TGTGCCACCAGTCCAAGCAGGGGGACTGAAGCTTTCTTT
TRBJ1-3	TRBV18	-	-	CASSPRAGLSGNTIYF	TGTGCCAGCTCCCCCCGGGCAGGGTTGTCTGGAAACACCATATATTTT
TRBJ1-1	TRBV7-2	-	-	CASSLADTVISEAFF	TGTGCCAGCAGCTTAGCTGACACGGTTATCTCTGAAGCTTTCTTT
TRBJ2-7	TRBV11-2	TRBD2	-	CASSLKGGWLAAYEQYF	TGTGCCAGCAGCCTCAAGGGTGGTTGGCTAGCGGCCTACGAGCAGTACTTC
TRBJ1-3	TRBV6-4	TRBD1	-	CASSGTGGFRHTIYF	TGTGCCAGCAGTGGGACAGGGGGATTTCGGCACACCATATATTTT
TRBJ1-2	TRBV4-3	TRBD1	few	CASSQAWDSYYGYTF	TGCGCCAGCAGCCAAGCCTGGGACAGCTACTATGGCTACACCTTC
TRBJ2-7	TRBV5-4	TRBD1	few	CASSLALGQAYEQYF	TGTGCCAGCAGCTTGGCCCTAGGACAGGCCTACGAGCAGTACTTC
TRBJ2-7	TRBV18	-	-	CASSPGGTGEQYF	TGTGCCAGCTCACCAGGGGGGACGGGCGAGCAGTACTTC
TRBJ1-4	TRBV30	TRBD1	-	CAWNRGDEKLFF	TGTGCCTGGAACAGGGGGGATGAAAAACTGTTTTTT
TRBJ1-1	TRBV28	-	-	CASRFAGVRTEAFF	TGTGCCAGCAGATTCGCAGGGGTGAGGACTGAAGCTTTCTTT
TRBJ1-2	TRBV19	-	-	CASTLTENYGYTF	TGTGCCAGTACACTGACGGAGAACTATGGCTACACCTTC
TRBJ2-3	TRBV27	-	once	CASWRRSFTDTQYF	TGTGCCAGCTGGAGGCGATCCTTCACAGATACGCAGTATTTT
TRBJ2-7	TRBV21-1	-	-	CASSKATYEQYF	TGTGCCAGCAGCAAGGCCACCTACGAGCAGTACTTC
TRBJ1-2	TRBV5-1	-	-	CASSLRQAKGGYTF	TGCGCCAGCAGCTTGAGACAGGCCAAAGGTGGCTACACCTTC
TRBJ2-3	TRBV7-6	-	-	CASSLGGGLGTDTQYF	TGTGCCAGCAGCTTAGGAGGAGGGCTAGGTACAGATACGCAGTATTTT
TRBJ2-3	TRBV7-3	TRBD1	-	CASSRRQGGTDTQYF	TGTGCCAGCAGCCGTCGACAGGGTGGCACAGATACGCAGTATTTT